This T cell receptor beta chain was obtained from a study of shared clonotypes between healthy human individuals. Study results and limitations: Clonotype sharing among donors likely depends on sequencing depth.

This clone was found a few times. Its antigen is undetermined. Clones were sequenced by immunoSEQ multiplex PCR, and TCRdb holds only the in-frame ones, with some missing. The data contain over a million clones, around 78% of them singletons. J was trimmed by 8 bases and V by 3 bases; bases with no gene match: 7. The CDR3 is 15 amino acids. CDR1 MDHEN and CDR2 SYDVKM come from the germline V gene. Sequencing was carried out using memory CD4+ T cells from PBMCs. Subset defined: CD45RA-negative fraction. The rearrangement links TRBV28 to TRBJ2-1, with 10 bases identical to TRBD1. This TCR derives from a man younger than 30 in good health. Some clones in this sample may be carry-over from other donors' samples. The CDR3 here is CASSFVDRGGHEQFF. CDR3 DNA: TGTGCCAGCAGTTTTGTGGACAGGGGGGGCCATGAGCAGTTCTTC. Supplemented by reference TRBV28 and TRBJ2-1, the full variable domain reads DVKVTQSSRYLVKRTGEKVFLECVQDMDHENMFWYRQDPGLGLRLIYFSYDVKMKEKGDIPEGYSVSREKKERFSLILESASTNQTSMYLCASSFVDRGGHEQFFGPGTRLTVL.